The following is a TCR beta chain sequence with its context. Its matching antigen is unknown. The data were obtained in a study of T cell repertoires in cytomegalovirus infection. The CDR3 runs to 18 residues. With 5 bases removed from V and 0 bases from J, the gap between germline ends came to 21 bases. Germline values: CDR1 SGHTS, CDR2 YDEGEE. MiXCR, applied by TCRdb to the reads, yields one record per CDR3 protein. Of approximately 300,000 distinct CDR3 sequences in the sample, roughly 25% were seen once. The TCR sequence derives from a human donor in good health (CMV status not recorded). Some clones in this sample may be carry-over from other donors' samples. Sequencing was performed on cultured PBMCs, taken from culture after CMV antigen stimulation. V gene TRBV5-8 combines with J gene TRBJ2-1, with D maybe TRBD2 (6 bases). This CDR3 is CASRNRDFPPNSYNEQFF. The CDR3 DNA follows: TGTGCCAGCAGAAACCGGGACTTTCCTCCTAACTCCTACAATGAGCAGTTCTTC.